The 27 T cell receptor beta chains below all came from one sample that was sequenced in a study of blood T cell repertoires in COVID-19. Measured with immunoSEQ multiplex PCR; TCRdb has only the in-frame clones, and not every one. This sample has some 290,000 clones, with 90% found just once. The material sequenced was peripheral blood. The source is a woman younger than 45 with COVID-19, enrolled during active disease.

The chain joins TRBV7-8 to TRBJ1-1, with 12 bases matching TRBD1. This CDR3 spans 16 amino acids. Trimming cost V 4 bases and J 2 bases; bases outside gene matches: 5. Germline CDR1 and CDR2: SGHVS and FQNEAQ. The DNA for the CDR3 is TGTGCCAGCAGCTCAAGGGGACAGGGGGCCAACACTGAAGCTTTCTTT. This translates into CASSSRGQGANTEAFF.

The chain links TRBV2 to TRBJ1-2; TRBD1 is a possible D gene (6 bases). Trimming cost V 3 bases and J 6 bases, with 11 bases left between them. Germline CDR1 and CDR2: SNHLY and FYNNEI. CDR3 length: 13 amino acids. CDR3 in amino acids: CASSEGQGHGYTF. The CDR3, as DNA: TGTGCCAGCAGTGAGGGGCAGGGGCATGGCTACACCTTC.

This clone was observed once. The chain uses TRBV2 and TRBJ1-5, with D hard to call. V was cut by 8 bases and J by 5 bases, with 10 bases left in between. The CDR3 extends over 12 amino acids. Germline V CDR1 and CDR2: SNHLY, FYNNEI. The CDR3 sequence is CASGLGDQPQHF. CDR3 nucleotide sequence: TGTGCCAGCGGCCTGGGAGATCAGCCCCAGCATTTT.

The J gene is TRBJ2-2, the V gene TRBV10-3, with D perhaps matching TRBD2 (6 bases). This CDR3 spans 16 amino acids. V was trimmed by 6 bases and J by 3 bases, leaving 17 bases between them. The germline gives CDR1 ENHRY, CDR2 SYGVKD. The CDR3 coding sequence is TGTGCCATCAGCTTAGGGAGGCCGGGGGACACCGGGGAGCTGTTTTTT. Protein product: CAISLGRPGDTGELFF.

This clone was seen a few times. The rearrangement joins TRBV29-1 to TRBJ1-1, with TRBD1 identical over 7 bases. Germline values: CDR1 SQVTM, CDR2 ANQGSEA. J was trimmed by 7 bases and V by 7 bases; bases with no gene match: 3. This CDR3 spans 10 amino acids. CDR3 nucleotides: TGCAGCGCTTGGACAGGTGAAGCTTTCTTT. This codes for CSAWTGEAFF.

The rearrangement joins TRBV9 to TRBJ2-3; TRBD2 matches 7 bases. Looked up from germline, CDR1 is SGDLS and CDR2 is YYNGEE. The CDR3 is 14 residues long. With 0 bases clipped from V and 7 bases from J, the junction kept 5 bases outside the gene matches. The CDR3 region has the DNA TGTGCCAGCAGCGTAGGGTCTAGCGGAAATACGCAGTATTTT. It encodes CASSVGSSGNTQYF.

The chain has TRBV30 and TRBJ1-3; D not resolved. Trimming removed 1 base at V and 3 bases at J, with 10 bases between. The germline gives CDR1 GTSNPN, CDR2 SVGIG (reference sequence). The CDR3 spans 14 residues. CDR3 amino acids: CAWSDRGLGNTIYF. The CDR3 DNA reads TGTGCCTGGAGTGATCGGGGTCTTGGAAACACCATATATTTT.

V is TRBV2 and J is TRBJ2-2; D not certain. The germline V gene encodes CDR1 SNHLY and CDR2 FYNNEI. Trimming left V 8 bases short and J 4 bases short, with 20 bases between. CDR3 size: 16 residues. The DNA of the CDR3 is TGTGCCAGCGGGCCCTCTACTCTCGGTGGCACCGGGGAGCTGTTTTTT. As protein: CASGPSTLGGTGELFF.

The rearrangement joins TRBV18 to TRBJ1-3; D perhaps matches TRBD1 (5 bases). CDR3 size: 16 residues. Germline loops: CDR1 KGHSH, CDR2 LQKENI. Trimming pared 5 bases from V and 2 bases from J, leaving 16 bases between. The CDR3 DNA reads TGTGCCAGCTCATCTGCGTTAGGGGCCACTGGAAACACCATATATTTT. This translates into CASSSALGATGNTIYF.

This chain connects TRBV30 to TRBJ2-1; tentatively, D is TRBD1 (7 bases). The CDR3 has 14 residues. The V end was cut by 3 bases, the J end by 5 bases, with 14 bases between. From germline, CDR1 is GTSNPN and CDR2 SVGIG (reference sequence). CDR3 DNA: TGTGCCTGGAGGACAGGGAGGTCGAACAATGAGCAGTTCTTC. This gives the protein CAWRTGRSNNEQFF.

The V gene is TRBV10-3, the J gene TRBJ2-3; 8 nucleotides line up with TRBD1. This CDR3 spans 15 amino acids. Per germline, CDR1 ENHRY and CDR2 SYGVKD. V lost 6 bases and J lost 3; bases outside the gene matches: 8. The CDR3 loop is CAISRGQGGTDTQYF. CDR3 bases: TGTGCCATCAGCCGAGGACAGGGCGGGACAGATACGCAGTATTTT.

This rearrangement joins TRBV4-2 to TRBJ1-1; tentatively, D is TRBD1 (6 bases). Germline V gene lookup returns CDR1 LGHNA and CDR2 YNFKEQ. Trimming removed 0 bases at V and 1 base at J, with 15 bases between. This CDR3 region has 17 residues. The CDR3 DNA sequence: TGTGCCAGCAGCCAAGATTTTTCGACAGGAACGAACACTGAAGCTTTCTTT. It specifies CASSQDFSTGTNTEAFF.

The chain is built from TRBV7-2 and TRBJ1-5; D unclear. Trimming stripped 1 base from V and 0 bases from J, with 4 bases between. The length of the CDR3 is 14 residues. Looked up from germline, CDR1 is SGHTA and CDR2 is FQGNSA. CDR3: CASSLESSNQPQHF. Written as DNA, the CDR3 is TGTGCCAGCAGCTTAGAGAGTAGCAATCAGCCCCAGCATTTT.

This chain uses TRBV30 with TRBJ2-6; 8 positions match TRBD1. Losses at the gene ends were 1 base for V and 2 bases for J; bases not matched to a gene: 10. This CDR3 is built from 18 residues. Germline CDR1 reads GTSNPN; CDR2 reads SVGIG (reference sequence). CDR3 coding DNA: TGTGCCTGGAGTGGGACAGGGAGTTTTGGCACTGGGGCCAACGTCCTGACTTTC. Protein product: CAWSGTGSFGTGANVLTF.

The J gene is TRBJ1-1, the V gene TRBV11-1, with a possible D match to TRBD1 (5 bases). CDR3 length: 14 amino acids. Germline CDR1 reads SGHAT; CDR2 reads FQDESV (reference sequence). Trimming took 6 bases from V and 1 from J, leaving 12 bases between them. In DNA, the CDR3 is TGTGCCAGCAGTTCTGACAGATCGAACACTGAAGCTTTCTTT. It translates to CASSSDRSNTEAFF.

The chain is built from TRBV30 and TRBJ1-3; tentatively, D is TRBD1 (6 bases). The CDR3 consists of 14 residues. Germline CDR1 GTSNPN, CDR2 SVGIG (reference sequence). Trimming stripped 0 bases from V and 7 bases from J, with 13 bases between. The CDR3 region is CAWSVPGTPNTIYF. DNA of the CDR3: TGTGCCTGGAGTGTTCCCGGGACACCGAACACCATATATTTT.

The table lists this clone with a count of one. The chain joins TRBV4-1 to TRBJ1-1; D is ambiguous. From germline, CDR1 is MGHRA and CDR2 YSYEKL. V gave up 1 base and J gave up 4 bases, with 10 bases separating them. CDR3 length: 14 amino acids. DNA for the CDR3: TGCGCCAGCAGCCAAGTTCTCACGGGCACTGAAGCTTTCTTT. As protein: CASSQVLTGTEAFF.

The chain carries TRBV2 and TRBJ1-5; possible D gene TRBD1, 5 bases. The germline V gene has CDR1 SNHLY and CDR2 FYNNEI. This CDR3 is 14 amino acids long. Deletions cut 7 bases from V and 2 bases from J, with 12 bases between. For the CDR3, the DNA is TGTGCCAGCACGGGAGGGGATGGCAATCAGCCCCAGCATTTT. Protein sequence: CASTGGDGNQPQHF.

The rearrangement uses TRBV27 and TRBJ2-7, with 7 bases lining up with TRBD1. Per the germline V gene, CDR1 is MNHEY and CDR2 is SMNVEV (reference sequence). V was clipped by 2 bases and J by 11 bases; unmatched bases: 9. The CDR3 is 13 amino acids. CDR3 residues: CASSLIPGQVKYF. The CDR3 bases are TGTGCCAGCAGTTTAATCCCCGGACAGGTAAAGTACTTC.

The chain is built from TRBV30 and TRBJ1-2; D remains unclear. Germline values: CDR1 GTSNPN, CDR2 SVGIG (reference sequence). V was shortened by 4 bases and J by 2 bases, with 11 bases between the two germline ends. There are 13 residues in the CDR3. CDR3 residues: CAWNGRANYGYTF. The CDR3 DNA sequence: TGTGCCTGGAACGGGAGAGCCAACTATGGCTACACCTTC.

V gene TRBV15 combines with J gene TRBJ2-5; TRBD1 aligns across 8 bases. V lost 0 bases to trimming and J lost 3 bases; unmatched junction nucleotides: 6. Germline V lookup: CDR1 LNHNV, CDR2 YYDKDF (reference sequence). The CDR3 has 16 amino acids. Here the CDR3 DNA reads TGTGCCACCAGCAGAGATCTGACGACAGGGGAAGAGACCCAGTACTTC. Amino acids: CATSRDLTTGEETQYF.

In regard to this clone: One junction end disagrees with the germline gene, perhaps due to a read error. This sequence joins TRBV7-9 and TRBJ2-7; 8 bases agree with TRBD2. Per the germline V gene, CDR1 is SEHNR and CDR2 is FQNEAQ (reference sequence). The CDR3 has 14 amino acids. CDR3 sequence reads: CASGFSGKGNEQYF. The CDR3 region has the DNA TGTGCCAGCGGCTTTAGCGGGAAGGGCAACGAGCAGTACTTC.

This clone was seen once. The V gene is TRBV10-3, the J gene TRBJ1-1; a weak D match, TRBD1 (6 bases). Germline CDR1 reads ENHRY; CDR2 reads SYGVKD. Between the trimmed V and J ends, which lost 7 bases and 1 base, there was a span of 13 bases. This CDR3 has 14 amino acids. The DNA of the CDR3 is TGTGCCATCAAACCCTCGACAGGGAACACTGAAGCTTTCTTT. It is translated as CAIKPSTGNTEAFF.

This chain connects TRBV10-3 to TRBJ1-5, with a tentative D call TRBD1 (6 bases). V lost 4 bases and J 2 bases, leaving 9 bases between the germline ends. Germline loops: CDR1 ENHRY, CDR2 SYGVKD. CDR3 length: 14 amino acids. CDR3 protein: CAISASGGNQPQHF. CDR3 sequence (DNA): TGTGCCATCAGTGCGTCAGGGGGCAATCAGCCCCAGCATTTT.

This sequence joins TRBV7-9 and TRBJ2-7, with 12 bases identical to TRBD2. With 4 bases clipped from V and 2 bases from J, the junction kept 9 bases outside the gene matches. From germline, CDR1 is SEHNR and CDR2 FQNEAQ (reference sequence). This CDR3 spans 17 amino acids. The CDR3 region is CASSSPRTSGATYEQYF. DNA of the CDR3: TGTGCCAGCAGCTCCCCTAGGACTAGCGGGGCTACCTACGAGCAGTACTTC.

The chain carries TRBV18 and TRBJ2-7; 10 bases line up with TRBD1. Germline V gene sequence: CDR1 KGHSH, CDR2 LQKENI. The V and J ends lost 3 bases and 5 bases, in that order; junction bases with no gene match: 7. CDR3 length equals 15 residues. This CDR3 reads CASSPRTGGIDEQYF. The CDR3 DNA reads as TGTGCCAGCTCACCTCGGACAGGGGGGATCGACGAGCAGTACTTC.

The genes are TRBV28 and TRBJ2-1; 8 positions match TRBD2. Trimming took 2 bases from V and 5 from J; bases not matched to a gene: 5. CDR3 length: 15 amino acids. CDR1 MDHEN and CDR2 SYDVKM come from the germline V gene. The CDR3: CASSLALAGHNEQFF. The CDR3 coding sequence is TGTGCCAGCAGTTTAGCCCTAGCGGGTCACAATGAGCAGTTCTTC.